The 6 T cell receptor beta chains below come from one sample, sequenced in a study of blood T cell repertoires in COVID-19. Some clones are missing from TCRdb's copy, which holds only in-frame ones; the method was immunoSEQ multiplex PCR. Of roughly 120,000 clones listed, about 80% are singletons. Sample: peripheral blood. Receptors originate from a woman aged 50 to 60 with acute or convalescent COVID-19.

The rearrangement uses TRBV28 and TRBJ1-2, with a tentative D call TRBD1 (6 bases). The germline V and J ends were trimmed by 3 bases and 2 bases, with 16 bases remaining between them. There are 16 residues in the CDR3. Germline CDR1 reads MDHEN; CDR2 reads SYDVKM. The CDR3 reads CASSFSSGTKNYGYTF. CDR3 bases: TGTGCCAGCAGTTTCTCCTCCGGGACAAAAAACTATGGCTACACCTTC.

V and J are TRBV3-1 (or the pseudogene TRBV3-2) and TRBJ1-2, with D possibly TRBD1 on 5 matching bases. Germline-derived CDR1 and CDR2 are LGHDT and YNNKEL (reference sequence). This CDR3 is built from 12 residues. The V and J ends lost 3 bases and 7 bases respectively, with 9 bases between them. DNA of the CDR3: TGTGCCAGCAGCCAGGGCAGGGCTGGCTACACCTTC. Its translation: CASSQGRAGYTF.

This chain connects TRBV18 to TRBJ1-1; the D gene is possibly TRBD1 (5 bases). The V end lost 3 bases, the J end lost 1 base, and 15 bases lay between the germline ends. Germline CDR1 and CDR2: KGHSH and LQKENI. The CDR3 has 16 amino acids. The CDR3 protein is CASSPDRELTNTEAFF. DNA of the CDR3: TGTGCCAGCTCACCCGACAGAGAACTCACGAACACTGAAGCTTTCTTT.

The chain combines TRBV11-2 with TRBJ1-4; tentative D call: TRBD1 (6 bases). The V gene's germline CDR1 is SGHAT and CDR2 FQNNGV. CDR3 length: 15 residues. V lost 6 bases and J 1 base, leaving 12 bases between the germline ends. CDR3 loop: CASRPLDRTNEKLFF. Written as DNA, the CDR3 is TGTGCCAGCAGACCTTTGGACAGAACTAATGAAAAACTGTTTTTT.

In its sample, this clone was seen a few times. The rearrangement joins TRBV3-1 (or the pseudogene TRBV3-2) to TRBJ1-2; D might be TRBD1 (5 bases). V was trimmed by 0 bases and J by 0 bases, leaving 11 bases between them. Germline V gene sequence: CDR1 LGHDT, CDR2 YNNKEL (reference sequence). This CDR3 spans 16 amino acids. DNA of the CDR3: TGTGCCAGCAGCCAAGAAGACAGTCATTCTAACTATGGCTACACCTTC. Residues: CASSQEDSHSNYGYTF.

The CDR3: CASSQSGTGTFEVDGYTF. In DNA, the CDR3 is TGCGCCAGCAGCCAATCCGGGACAGGGACTTTTGAGGTGGATGGCTACACCTTC. The rearrangement uses TRBV5-1 and TRBJ1-2; 9 nucleotides align to TRBD1. The germline V gene has CDR1 SGHRS and CDR2 YFSETQ. The CDR3 has 18 amino acids. Germline trimming cut 4 bases from V and 6 bases from J; bases unmatched to any gene: 19. Based on the CDR3 plus reference TRBV5-1 and TRBJ1-2, the full variable domain is KAGVTQTPRYLIKTRGQQVTLSCSPISGHRSVSWYQQTPGQGLQFLFEYFSETQRNKGNFPGRFSGRQFSNSRSEMNVSTLELGDSALYLCASSQSGTGTFEVDGYTFGSGTRLTVV.